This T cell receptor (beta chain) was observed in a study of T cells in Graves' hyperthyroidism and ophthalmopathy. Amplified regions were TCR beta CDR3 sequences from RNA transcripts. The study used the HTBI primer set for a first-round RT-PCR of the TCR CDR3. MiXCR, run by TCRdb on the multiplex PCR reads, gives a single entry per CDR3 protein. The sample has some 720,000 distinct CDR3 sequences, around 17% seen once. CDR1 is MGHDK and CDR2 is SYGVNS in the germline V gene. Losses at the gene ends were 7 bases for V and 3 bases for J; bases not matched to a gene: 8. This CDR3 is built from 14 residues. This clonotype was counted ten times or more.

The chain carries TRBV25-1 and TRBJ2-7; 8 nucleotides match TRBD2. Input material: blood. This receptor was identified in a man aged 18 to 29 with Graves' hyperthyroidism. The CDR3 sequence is CASNGGARGYEQYF. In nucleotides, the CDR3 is TGTGCCAGCAACGGGGGGGCTAGGGGCTACGAGCAGTACTTC.